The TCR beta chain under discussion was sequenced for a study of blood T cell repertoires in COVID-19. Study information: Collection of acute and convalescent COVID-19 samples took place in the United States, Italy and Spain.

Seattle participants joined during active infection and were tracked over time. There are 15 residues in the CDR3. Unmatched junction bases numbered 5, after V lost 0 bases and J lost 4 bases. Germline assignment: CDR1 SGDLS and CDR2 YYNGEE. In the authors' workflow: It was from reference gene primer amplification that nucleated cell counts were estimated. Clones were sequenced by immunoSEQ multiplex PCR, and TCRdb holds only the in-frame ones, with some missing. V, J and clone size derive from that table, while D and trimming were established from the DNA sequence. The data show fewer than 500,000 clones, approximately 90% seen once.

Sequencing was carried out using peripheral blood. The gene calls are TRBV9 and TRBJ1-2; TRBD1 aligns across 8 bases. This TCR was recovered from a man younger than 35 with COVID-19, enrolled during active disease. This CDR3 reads CASSVGQGYTYGYTF. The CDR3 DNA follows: TGTGCCAGCAGCGTAGGACAGGGGTATACCTATGGCTACACCTTC.